This T cell receptor (beta chain) comes out of a study of CD8+ T cells in alopecia areata. This clone has just one count. An end of the junction does not agree with germline; a read error may underlie this. The length of the CDR3 is 13 residues. The V gene's germline CDR1 is SQVTM and CDR2 ANQGSEA. Once RNA had been extracted, it was reverse transcribed into cDNA to act as the sequencing template. Produced via immunoSEQ multiplex PCR; TCRdb's table is partial and in-frame only. The sample yields 150,000 to 200,000 clones, just under 60% seen once. The sequencing here drew on CD4+ T cells sorted from blood, taken at week 0. This sequence joins TRBV29-1 and TRBJ2-7; no firm D call. This receptor was taken from a human donor with alopecia areata. CDR3 nucleotides: TGCAGCGTCGACCCGAAGGGCTCCCACGAGCAGTACTTC. Translating gives CSVDPKGSHEQYF.